The sequence of this T cell receptor (beta chain) was determined in a study of neurological immune-mediated disorders. TCRdb re-derived calls from the 5' RACE reads in MiXCR, one entry per CDR3 protein. Of 55,000 to 65,000 distinct CDR3 sequences listed, 3.7% are singletons. This clonotype has ten or more counts. Trimming stripped 5 bases from V and 9 bases from J, with 14 bases between. The CDR3 consists of 12 residues. Germline CDR1 reads SEHNR; CDR2 reads FQNEAQ (reference sequence). The sequence was obtained from a woman between 45 and 60 years old with multiple sclerosis. Sequencing was done on a sample of PBMCs. The chain uses TRBV7-9 and TRBJ2-7; D gene unclear. CDR3 in DNA: TGTGCCAGCAGCCTAGAAACGAAGGGGCAGTACTTC. Translating it yields CASSLETKGQYF.